This is a list of T cell receptor beta chains from one sample in a study of regulatory T cells in long-lasting Graves disease. TCRdb fed the multiplex PCR reads into MiXCR, producing one record per CDR3 protein. Found here are approximately 350,000 distinct CDR3 sequences, around 23% of them singletons; the top ten hold around 30%. This material consisted of peripheral blood mononuclear cells (PBMCs), taken when the disease was refractory, from a patient treated with antithyroid drugs. The receptors here all came from a woman aged 35 to 49 with Graves disease. Both conserved end residues are part of each CDR3. A D gene is named only where the DNA matches it firmly.

d_call | j_call | v_call | cdr3_aa
TRBD1 | TRBJ2-7 | TRBV20-1 | CSAGAPGTGAYEQYF
NA | TRBJ2-1 | TRBV11-2 | CASSDRLASSYNEQFF
TRBD2 | TRBJ2-5 | TRBV28 | CASSLSTSGSWETQYF
NA | TRBJ1-2 | TRBV19 | CASSIWEENYGYTF
TRBD1 | TRBJ2-2 | TRBV5-4 | CASSLGTGDRELFF
NA | TRBJ2-2 | TRBV7-7 | CASSLGTGYGELFF
NA | TRBJ2-7 | TRBV5-1 | CASSLPGNEQYF
NA | TRBJ1-5 | TRBV2 | CASSEGVVGNQPQHF
TRBD1 | TRBJ1-5 | TRBV6-5 | CASSYGDRDQPQHF
NA | TRBJ1-5 | TRBV19 | CASSNPEVRQPQHF
NA | TRBJ2-7 | TRBV28 | CASSPYRGGTYEQYF
NA | TRBJ1-1 | TRBV19 | CASSVSRNTEAFF
NA | TRBJ2-7 | TRBV12-3/TRBV12-4 | CASSFGGPGPYEQYF
NA | TRBJ1-2 | TRBV29-1 | CSVPDKGPHGYTF
TRBD1 | TRBJ2-1 | TRBV7-8 | CASSPRRQGGYSEQFF
NA | TRBJ1-1 | TRBV27 | CASSLGDMNTEAFF
TRBD1 | TRBJ2-7 | TRBV3-1 | CASSQATGVGEQYF
TRBD1 | TRBJ1-5 | TRBV28 | CASSLNRGLPYSNQPQHF
NA | TRBJ1-1 | TRBV5-1 | CASSLEATNTEAFF
TRBD2 | TRBJ2-5 | TRBV9 | CASSVASGAQETQYF
NA | TRBJ2-5 | TRBV5-1 | CASSWSGIERTQYF
NA | TRBJ2-7 | TRBV10-3 | CAIRSSSGTDYKQYF
NA | TRBJ2-2 | TRBV6-5 | CASSSLALYTGELFF
NA | TRBJ2-1 | TRBV7-2 | CASSEALVGGEQFF
NA | TRBJ2-7 | TRBV28 | CASSKLAYEQYF
NA | TRBJ1-5 | TRBV19 | CASRYRDSNQPQHF
TRBD2 | TRBJ2-3 | TRBV7-6 | CASSGGGHLTDTQYF
TRBD1 | TRBJ2-7 | TRBV7-9 | CASSSTGDRGYEQYF
NA | TRBJ2-5 | TRBV7-3 | CASSKGVRETQYF
NA | TRBJ2-6 | TRBV6-1 | CASTRQSSGANVLTF
NA | TRBJ2-5 | TRBV6-1 | CASSEGRRKETQYF
TRBD1 | TRBJ1-4 | TRBV2 | CASRRQGVNEKLFF
TRBD1 | TRBJ2-5 | TRBV20-1 | CSARTTPGQGNQETQYF
TRBD2 | TRBJ2-7 | TRBV27 | CASSKLAGRYEQYF
NA | TRBJ2-2 | TRBV2 | CASRGQSGRVYTGELFF
TRBD2 | TRBJ2-7 | TRBV27 | CASRRTGTSGSYEQYF
TRBD2 | TRBJ2-7 | TRBV5-1 | CASSLALARREQYF
NA | TRBJ1-5 | TRBV28 | CASSFPQRNQPQHF
NA | TRBJ2-5 | TRBV11-2 | CASSTVGTEQETQYF
TRBD2 | TRBJ2-1 | TRBV28 | CASSLSPPRGGEQFF
TRBD1 | TRBJ2-7 | TRBV29-1 | CSVGATGGHEQYF
TRBD1 | TRBJ2-2 | TRBV11-2 | CASSLLRSGQGRAGELFF
TRBD1 | TRBJ1-1 | TRBV24-1 | CATNYWDRDLSENTEAFF
NA | TRBJ2-7 | TRBV10-2 | CASSVARAYEQYF
NA | TRBJ1-1 | TRBV30 | CAWSVGQPEAFF
NA | TRBJ2-7 | TRBV6-1 | CASSEFHEQYF
TRBD2 | TRBJ2-2 | TRBV20-1 | CSAVPGLTNTGELFF
TRBD2 | TRBJ2-1 | TRBV6-2/TRBV6-3 | CASSEWAGGPGEQFF
NA | TRBJ2-3 | TRBV7-9 | CASSYRPDTQYF
TRBD1 | TRBJ2-7 | TRBV27 | CASSSKKDRPYEQYF
NA | TRBJ2-5 | TRBV28 | CASSQPRLTQYF
NA | TRBJ2-1 | TRBV12-3/TRBV12-4 | CASSMGQGSYNEQFF
TRBD1 | TRBJ2-7 | TRBV12-3/TRBV12-4 | CASSPEAGGSYEQYF
TRBD2 | TRBJ2-1 | TRBV28 | CASSLWPSGDEQFF
TRBD2 | TRBJ2-1 | TRBV5-1 | CASSLEVAGGEQFF
TRBD1 | TRBJ2-1 | TRBV12-3/TRBV12-4 | CASSLAGTGARRNEQFF
TRBD1 | TRBJ2-2 | TRBV11-2 | CASSLGQGAIGELFF
NA | TRBJ1-1 | TRBV28 | CASSWSLTSEAFF
TRBD1 | TRBJ2-5 | TRBV29-1 | CSIRQGQETQYF
NA | TRBJ2-7 | TRBV7-6 | CASSITGTSEQYF